Following are 7 T cell receptor beta chains from one sample sequenced in a study of cytomegalovirus exposure and HLA in healthy donors. This PCR relied on a set of 60 Vbeta primers and 13 Jbeta primers. Assay: immunoSEQ multiplex PCR; the TCRdb copy retains only in-frame clones and omits some. The sample has some 120,000 clones, approximately 81% seen once. The sample was PBMCs. All receptors derive from a woman aged 35 to 49 in good health and CMV-seronegative.

The rearrangement uses TRBV7-9 and TRBJ2-7; TRBD1 matches 8 bases. After removal of 3 bases from V and 7 bases from J, the junction contained 11 bases not matched to a gene. This CDR3 has 15 residues. CDR1 is SEHNR and CDR2 is FQNEAQ in the germline V gene (reference sequence). The CDR3 loop is CASSFGTGRTGEQYF. The CDR3 coding sequence is TGTGCCAGCAGCTTTGGGACAGGTCGGACGGGGGAGCAGTACTTC.

The chain uses TRBV20-1 and TRBJ1-2; the D gene is possibly TRBD1 (6 bases). Trimming cost V 4 bases and J 8 bases, with 11 bases left between them. This CDR3 comprises 11 residues. Germline-derived CDR1 and CDR2 are DFQATT and SNEGSKA (reference sequence). The CDR3 spells CSAIRGEGYTF. The CDR3 bases are TGCAGTGCTATCAGGGGAGAAGGCTACACCTTC.

In this sample, this clone turned up once. This sequence joins TRBV19 and TRBJ2-7; 7 bases agree with TRBD2. Germline lookup yields CDR1 LNHDA and CDR2 SQIVND (reference sequence). The V segment lost 2 bases and the J segment 4 bases; nucleotides outside the gene matches: 8. CDR3 length: 15 amino acids. The CDR3 is CASSISGTQFYEQYF. CDR3 sequence (DNA): TGTGCCAGTAGTATAAGCGGGACCCAATTTTACGAGCAGTACTTC.

The chain recombines TRBV2 with TRBJ1-1, with TRBD1 identical over 7 bases. Germline loops: CDR1 SNHLY, CDR2 FYNNEI. The ends lost 7 bases at V and 3 bases at J; junction bases unmatched: 8. The CDR3 is 14 amino acids. CDR3 DNA sequence: TGTGCCAGCACCTTGACAGGGACAGACACTGAAGCTTTCTTT. It yields the protein CASTLTGTDTEAFF.

The chain is built from TRBV7-6 and TRBJ2-7, with 8 nucleotides matching TRBD2. V gave up 4 bases and J gave up 6 bases; unmatched junction bases: 5. Germline CDR1 is SGHVS and CDR2 is FNYEAQ. The CDR3 consists of 13 residues. The CDR3 DNA reads TGTGCCAGCAGCTGGACGGGGGGGTCCGAGCAGTACTTC. It codes for CASSWTGGSEQYF.

This chain connects TRBV28 to TRBJ2-7, with TRBD1 identical over 7 bases. The CDR3 extends over 14 amino acids. With V trimmed by 5 bases and J by 3 bases, 7 bases remained unmatched. CDR1 MDHEN and CDR2 SYDVKM come from the germline V gene. CDR3 DNA: TGTGCCAGCAGTCTGGACAGGCTTAACTACGAGCAGTACTTC. Amino acid sequence: CASSLDRLNYEQYF.

In this sample, this clone turned up a few times. The genes are TRBV29-1 and TRBJ1-1; 8 nucleotides align to TRBD1. The CDR3 consists of 11 residues. Germline V gene data show CDR1 as SQVTM and CDR2 as ANQGSEA. V gave up 8 bases and J gave up 5 bases; unmatched junction bases: 4. Here the CDR3 DNA reads TGCAGCATACAGGGGGGAACTGAAGCTTTCTTT. This translates into CSIQGGTEAFF.